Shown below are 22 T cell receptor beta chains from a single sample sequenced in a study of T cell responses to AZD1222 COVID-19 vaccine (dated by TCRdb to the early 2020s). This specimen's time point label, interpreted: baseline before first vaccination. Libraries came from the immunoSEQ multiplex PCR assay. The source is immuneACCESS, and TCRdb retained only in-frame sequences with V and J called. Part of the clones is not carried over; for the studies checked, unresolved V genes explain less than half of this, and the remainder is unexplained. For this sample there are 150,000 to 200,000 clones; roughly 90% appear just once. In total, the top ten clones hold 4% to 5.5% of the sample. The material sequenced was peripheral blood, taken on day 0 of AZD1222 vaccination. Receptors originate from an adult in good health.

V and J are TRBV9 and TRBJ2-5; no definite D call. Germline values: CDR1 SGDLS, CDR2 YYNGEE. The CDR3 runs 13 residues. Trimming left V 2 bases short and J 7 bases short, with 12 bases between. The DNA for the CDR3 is TGTGCCAGCAGCGTCACAAGGGAAGGGACCCAGTACTTC. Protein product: CASSVTREGTQYF.

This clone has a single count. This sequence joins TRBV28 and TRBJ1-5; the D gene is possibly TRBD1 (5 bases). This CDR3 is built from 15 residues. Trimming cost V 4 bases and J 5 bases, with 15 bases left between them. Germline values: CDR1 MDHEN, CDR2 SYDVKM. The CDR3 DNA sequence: TGTGCCAGCAGTTCCCGGGACGGATTATATCAGCCCCAGCATTTT. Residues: CASSSRDGLYQPQHF.

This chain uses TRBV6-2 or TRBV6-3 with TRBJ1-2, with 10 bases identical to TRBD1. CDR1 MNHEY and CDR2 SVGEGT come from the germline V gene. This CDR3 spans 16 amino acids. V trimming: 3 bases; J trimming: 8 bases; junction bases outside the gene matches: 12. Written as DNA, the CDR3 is TGTGCCAGCAGTTATTTTTTGGGACAGGGGACGAGAGGCTACACCTTC. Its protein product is CASSYFLGQGTRGYTF.

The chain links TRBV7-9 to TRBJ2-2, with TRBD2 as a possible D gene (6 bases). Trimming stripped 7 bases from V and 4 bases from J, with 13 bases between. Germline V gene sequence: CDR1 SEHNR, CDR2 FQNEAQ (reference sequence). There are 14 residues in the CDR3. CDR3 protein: CASNRLVGTGELFF. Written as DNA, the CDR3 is TGTGCCAGCAACCGACTAGTCGGCACCGGGGAGCTGTTTTTT.

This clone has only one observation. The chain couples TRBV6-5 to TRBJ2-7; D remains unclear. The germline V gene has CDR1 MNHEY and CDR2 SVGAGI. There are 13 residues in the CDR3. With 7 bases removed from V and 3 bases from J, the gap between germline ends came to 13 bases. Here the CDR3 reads CASNKSPSYEQYF. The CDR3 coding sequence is TGTGCCAGCAATAAAAGCCCCAGCTACGAGCAGTACTTC.

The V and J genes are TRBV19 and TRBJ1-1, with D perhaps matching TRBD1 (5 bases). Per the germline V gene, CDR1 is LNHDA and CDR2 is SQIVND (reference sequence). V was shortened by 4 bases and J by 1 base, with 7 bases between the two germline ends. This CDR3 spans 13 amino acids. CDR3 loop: CASSTQGNTEAFF. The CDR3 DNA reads TGTGCCAGTAGTACCCAGGGGAACACTGAAGCTTTCTTT.

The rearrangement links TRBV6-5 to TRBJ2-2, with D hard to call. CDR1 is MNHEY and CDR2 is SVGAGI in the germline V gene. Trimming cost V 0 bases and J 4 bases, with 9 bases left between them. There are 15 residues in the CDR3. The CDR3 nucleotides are TGTGCCAGCAGTTACTCTCCGGGTCTCACCGGGGAGCTGTTTTTT. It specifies CASSYSPGLTGELFF.

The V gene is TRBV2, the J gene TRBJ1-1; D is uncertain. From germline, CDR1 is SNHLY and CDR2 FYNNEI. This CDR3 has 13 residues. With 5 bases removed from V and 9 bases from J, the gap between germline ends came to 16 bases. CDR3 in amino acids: CASSFQVASQAFF. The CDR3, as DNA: TGTGCCAGCAGTTTCCAAGTGGCGTCACAAGCTTTCTTT.

CDR3 bases: TGTGCCAGCAGTTACCGACGGAGTGGGAACACTGAAGCTTTCTTT. It yields the protein CASSYRRSGNTEAFF. The V gene is TRBV6-5, the J gene TRBJ1-1; no reliable D call. The V end was cut by 2 bases, the J end by 1 base, with 11 bases between. The CDR3 consists of 15 residues. Germline V gives CDR1 MNHEY, CDR2 SVGAGI.

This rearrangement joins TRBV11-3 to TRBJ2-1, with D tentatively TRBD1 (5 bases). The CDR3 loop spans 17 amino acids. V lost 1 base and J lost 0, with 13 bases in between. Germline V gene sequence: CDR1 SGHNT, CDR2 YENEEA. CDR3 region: CASSLGGGASSYNEQFF. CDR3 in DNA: TGTGCCAGCAGCTTAGGAGGTGGGGCGAGCTCCTACAATGAGCAGTTCTTC.

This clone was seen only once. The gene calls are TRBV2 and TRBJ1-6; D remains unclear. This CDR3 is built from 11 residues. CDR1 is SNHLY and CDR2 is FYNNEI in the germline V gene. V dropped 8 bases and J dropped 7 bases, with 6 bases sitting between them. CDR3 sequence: CASRGNSPLHF. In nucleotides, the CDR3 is TGTGCCAGCCGTGGGAATTCACCCCTCCACTTT.

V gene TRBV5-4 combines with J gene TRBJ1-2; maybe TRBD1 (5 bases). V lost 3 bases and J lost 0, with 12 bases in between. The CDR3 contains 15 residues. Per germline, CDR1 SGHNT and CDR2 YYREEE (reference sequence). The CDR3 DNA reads TGTGCCAGCAGCTCCGGACATGCTTCTAACTATGGCTACACCTTC. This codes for CASSSGHASNYGYTF.

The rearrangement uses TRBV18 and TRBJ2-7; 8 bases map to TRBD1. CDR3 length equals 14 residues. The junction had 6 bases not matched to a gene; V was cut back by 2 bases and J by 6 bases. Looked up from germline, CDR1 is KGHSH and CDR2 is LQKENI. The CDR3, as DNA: TGTGCCAGCTCACCAACCAGGGGGCAGGTCGAGCAGTACTTC. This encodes CASSPTRGQVEQYF.

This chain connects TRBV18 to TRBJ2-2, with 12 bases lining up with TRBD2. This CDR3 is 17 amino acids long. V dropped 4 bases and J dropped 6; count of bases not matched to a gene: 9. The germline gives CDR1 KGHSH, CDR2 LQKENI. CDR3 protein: CASSLGLAGTGPGELFF. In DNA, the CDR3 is TGTGCCAGCTCACTTGGACTAGCGGGGACGGGGCCCGGGGAGCTGTTTTTT.

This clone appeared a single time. The CDR3 protein is CASSFPGRPSYNEQFF. CDR3 nucleotides: TGTGCCAGCAGTTTCCCCGGACGCCCTTCCTACAATGAGCAGTTCTTC. This chain links TRBV13 with TRBJ2-1; unclear D gene. Germline V gives CDR1 PRHDT, CDR2 FYEKMQ (reference sequence). Trimming removed 6 bases at V and 1 base at J, with 16 bases between. The CDR3 is 16 amino acids.

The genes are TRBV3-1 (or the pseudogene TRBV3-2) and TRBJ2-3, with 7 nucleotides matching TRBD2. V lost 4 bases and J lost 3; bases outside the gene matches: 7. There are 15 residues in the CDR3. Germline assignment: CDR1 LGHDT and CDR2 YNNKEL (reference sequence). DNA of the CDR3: TGTGCCAGCAGCCGAGGACTAGGAATGACAGATACGCAGTATTTT. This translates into CASSRGLGMTDTQYF.

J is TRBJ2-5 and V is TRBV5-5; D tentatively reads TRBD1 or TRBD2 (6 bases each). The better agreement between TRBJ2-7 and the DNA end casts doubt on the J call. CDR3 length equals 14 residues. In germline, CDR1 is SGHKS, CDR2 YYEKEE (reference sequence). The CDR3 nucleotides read TGTGCCAGCAGAGGGGGGCAGGGATCCGGCGAGCAGTACTTC. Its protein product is CASRGGQGSGEQYF.

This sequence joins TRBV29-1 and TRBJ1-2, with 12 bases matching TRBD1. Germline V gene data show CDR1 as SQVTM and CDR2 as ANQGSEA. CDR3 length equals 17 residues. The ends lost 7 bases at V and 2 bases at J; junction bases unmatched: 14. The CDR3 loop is CSAPRGTGGGGNYGYTF. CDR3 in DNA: TGCAGCGCCCCGAGGGGGACAGGGGGCGGAGGAAACTATGGCTACACCTTC. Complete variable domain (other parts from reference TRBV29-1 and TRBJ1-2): SAVISQKPSRDICQRGTSLTIQCQVDSQVTMMFWYRQQPGQSLTLIATANQGSEATYESGFVIDKFPISRPNLTFSTLTVSNMSPEDSSIYLCSAPRGTGGGGNYGYTFGSGTRLTVV.

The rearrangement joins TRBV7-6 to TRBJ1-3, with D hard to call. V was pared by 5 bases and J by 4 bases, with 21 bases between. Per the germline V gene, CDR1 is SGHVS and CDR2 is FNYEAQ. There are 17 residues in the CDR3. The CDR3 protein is CASSAVGTGRGGNTIYF. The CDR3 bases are TGTGCCAGCAGCGCGGTGGGAACGGGTCGTGGCGGAAACACCATATATTTT.

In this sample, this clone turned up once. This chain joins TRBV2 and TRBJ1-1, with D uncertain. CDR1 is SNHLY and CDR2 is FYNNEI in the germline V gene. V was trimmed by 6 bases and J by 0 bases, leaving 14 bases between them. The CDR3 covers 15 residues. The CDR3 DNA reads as TGTGCCAGCAGGCCCCGAGGGAACATGAACACTGAAGCTTTCTTT. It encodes CASRPRGNMNTEAFF. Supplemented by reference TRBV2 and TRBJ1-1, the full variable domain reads EPEVTQTPSHQVTQMGQEVILRCVPISNHLYFYWYRQILGQKVEFLVSFYNNEISEKSEIFDDQFSVERPDGSNFTLKIRSTKLEDSAMYFCASRPRGNMNTEAFFGQGTRLTVV.

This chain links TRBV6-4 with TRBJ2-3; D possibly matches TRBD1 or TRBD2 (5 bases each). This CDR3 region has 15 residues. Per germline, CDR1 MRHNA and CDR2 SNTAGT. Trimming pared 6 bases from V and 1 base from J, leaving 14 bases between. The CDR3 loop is CASSAGTTRTDTQYF. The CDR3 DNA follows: TGTGCCAGCAGCGCCGGGACCACTCGCACAGATACGCAGTATTTT.

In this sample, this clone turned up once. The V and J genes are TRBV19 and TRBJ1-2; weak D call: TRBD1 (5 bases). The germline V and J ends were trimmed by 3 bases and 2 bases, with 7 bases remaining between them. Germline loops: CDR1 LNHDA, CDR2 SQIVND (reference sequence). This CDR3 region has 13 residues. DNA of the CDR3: TGTGCCAGTAGTATTCGGGGGAACTATGGCTACACCTTC. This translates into CASSIRGNYGYTF.